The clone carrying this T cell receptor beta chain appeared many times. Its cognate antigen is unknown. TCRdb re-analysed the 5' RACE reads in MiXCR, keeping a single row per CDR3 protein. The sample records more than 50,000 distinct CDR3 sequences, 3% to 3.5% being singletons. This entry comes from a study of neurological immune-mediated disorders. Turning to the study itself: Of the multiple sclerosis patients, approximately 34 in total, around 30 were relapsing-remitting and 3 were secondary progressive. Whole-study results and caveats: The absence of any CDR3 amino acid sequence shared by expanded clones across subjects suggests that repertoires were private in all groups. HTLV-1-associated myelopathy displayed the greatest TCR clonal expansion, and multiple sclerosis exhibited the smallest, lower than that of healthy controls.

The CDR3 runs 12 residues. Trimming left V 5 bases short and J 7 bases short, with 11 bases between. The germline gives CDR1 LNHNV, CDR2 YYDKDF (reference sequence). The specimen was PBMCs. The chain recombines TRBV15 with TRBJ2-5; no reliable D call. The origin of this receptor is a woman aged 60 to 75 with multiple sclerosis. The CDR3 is CATSLDRRTQYF. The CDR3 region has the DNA TGTGCCACCAGCCTTGATCGTAGGACCCAGTACTTC.